This T cell receptor (beta chain) was recovered during a study of T cells in Graves' hyperthyroidism and ophthalmopathy. Study outcomes and limitations: Most expanded thyroid clonotypes above 0.001 recurred in blood.

TCR beta CDR3 regions were amplified from RNA transcripts. During a first-round RT-PCR of the TCR CDR3, the HTBI primer set was used. Each CDR3 protein gets one entry after TCRdb re-called the multiplex PCR reads with MiXCR. The sample carries about 350,000 distinct CDR3 sequences, approximately 18% recorded once. Used for diagnoses were clinical symptoms, serum thyroxine and TRAb, thyroid ultrasound and orbital computed tomography. As to this clonotype: What it recognizes is unknown.

With 1 base clipped from V and 2 bases from J, the junction kept 11 bases outside the gene matches. Germline V gives CDR1 DFQATT, CDR2 SNEGSKA (reference sequence). This CDR3 is built from 17 residues. The receptor was isolated from a woman younger than 45 with Graves' hyperthyroidism that later progressed to Graves' ophthalmopathy. The specimen was blood. V gene TRBV20-1 combines with J gene TRBJ2-7; 10 positions agree with TRBD1. The CDR3 reads CSARGLGAGTGAYEQYF. CDR3 sequence (DNA): TGCAGTGCTAGAGGTCTGGGTGCCGGGACAGGGGCCTACGAGCAGTACTTC.